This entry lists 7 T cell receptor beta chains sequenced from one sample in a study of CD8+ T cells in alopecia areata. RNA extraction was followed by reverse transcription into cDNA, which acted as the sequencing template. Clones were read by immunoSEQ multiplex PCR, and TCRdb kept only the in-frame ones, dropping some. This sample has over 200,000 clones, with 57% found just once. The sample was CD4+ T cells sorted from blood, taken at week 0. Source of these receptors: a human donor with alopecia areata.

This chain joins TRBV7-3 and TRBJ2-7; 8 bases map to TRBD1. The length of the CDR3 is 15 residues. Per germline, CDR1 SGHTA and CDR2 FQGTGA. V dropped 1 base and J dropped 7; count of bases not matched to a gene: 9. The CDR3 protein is CASSLSPGGSGEQYF. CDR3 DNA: TGTGCCAGCAGCTTAAGCCCAGGGGGCTCTGGGGAGCAGTACTTC.

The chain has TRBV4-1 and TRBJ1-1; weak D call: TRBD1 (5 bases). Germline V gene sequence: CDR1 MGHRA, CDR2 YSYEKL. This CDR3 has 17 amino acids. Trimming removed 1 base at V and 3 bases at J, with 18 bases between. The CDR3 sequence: CASSQGGFGVGHTEAFF. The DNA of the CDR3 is TGCGCCAGCAGCCAAGGGGGTTTCGGTGTGGGGCACACTGAAGCTTTCTTT.

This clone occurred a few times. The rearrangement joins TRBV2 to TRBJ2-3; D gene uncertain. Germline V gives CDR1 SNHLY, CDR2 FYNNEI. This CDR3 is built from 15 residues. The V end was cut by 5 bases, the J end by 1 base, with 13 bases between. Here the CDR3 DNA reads TGTGCCAGCAGTATCTTGACAACGCGCACAGATACGCAGTATTTT. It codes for CASSILTTRTDTQYF. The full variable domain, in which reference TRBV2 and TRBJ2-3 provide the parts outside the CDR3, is EPEVTQTPSHQVTQMGQEVILRCVPISNHLYFYWYRQILGQKVEFLVSFYNNEISEKSEIFDDQFSVERPDGSNFTLKIRSTKLEDSAMYFCASSILTTRTDTQYFGPGTRLTVL.

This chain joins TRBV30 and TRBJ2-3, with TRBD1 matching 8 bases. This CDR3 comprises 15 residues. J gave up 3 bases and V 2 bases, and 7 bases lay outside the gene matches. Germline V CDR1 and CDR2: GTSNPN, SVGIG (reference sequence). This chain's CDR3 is CAWSSRTGRTDTQYF. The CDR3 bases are TGTGCCTGGAGTTCGCGGACAGGGCGGACAGATACGCAGTATTTT.

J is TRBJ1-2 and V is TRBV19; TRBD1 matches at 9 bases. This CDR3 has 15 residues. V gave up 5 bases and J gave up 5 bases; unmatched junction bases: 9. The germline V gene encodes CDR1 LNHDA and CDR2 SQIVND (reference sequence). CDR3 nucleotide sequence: TGTGCCAGTAGTCTGCCAGGACAGGGGAAATATGGCTACACCTTC. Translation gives CASSLPGQGKYGYTF.

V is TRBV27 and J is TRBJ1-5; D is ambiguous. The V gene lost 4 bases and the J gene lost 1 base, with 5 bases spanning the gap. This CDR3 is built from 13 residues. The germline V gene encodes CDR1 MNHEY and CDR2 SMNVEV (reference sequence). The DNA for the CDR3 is TGTGCCAGCAGTTCCAGCAGCAATCAGCCCCAGCATTTT. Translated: CASSSSSNQPQHF.

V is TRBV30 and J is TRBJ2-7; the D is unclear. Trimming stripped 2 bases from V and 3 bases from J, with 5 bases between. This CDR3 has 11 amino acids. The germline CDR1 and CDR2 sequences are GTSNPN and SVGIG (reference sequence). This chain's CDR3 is CAWSTFYEQYF. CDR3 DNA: TGTGCCTGGAGTACCTTCTACGAGCAGTACTTC. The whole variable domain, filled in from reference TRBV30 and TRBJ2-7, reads SQTIHQWPATLVQPVGSPLSLECTVEGTSNPNLYWYRQAAGRGLQLLFYSVGIGQISSEVPQNLSASRPQDRQFILSSKKLLLSDSGFYLCAWSTFYEQYFGPGTRLTVT.